Listed below are T cell receptor beta chains from one sample, sequenced in a study of cytomegalovirus exposure and HLA in healthy donors. Assay used: immunoSEQ multiplex PCR; TCRdb lists only in-frame clones, some missing. The top ten clones hold roughly 20% of a sample with about 100,000 clones, more than 70% of them seen once. The sequenced sample consisted of PBMCs. The receptor source for this set is a woman aged 55-75 years in good health and CMV-seropositive. Both conserved end residues are part of each CDR3. D genes are given only for firm matches. Rows give clone size only sometimes, using once, few, many, or a class for an expanded clone.

V gene	J gene	clone size	D gene	CDR3 protein	CDR3 DNA
TRBV9	TRBJ2-5	NA	TRBD2	CASSRMGEGVETQYF	TGTGCCAGCAGCCGGATGGGGGAGGGAGTTGAGACCCAGTACTTC
TRBV5-1	TRBJ2-5	NA	NA	CASSPGTGGETQYF	TGCGCCAGCAGCCCCGGGACTGGAGGGGAGACCCAGTACTTC
TRBV6-1	TRBJ2-6	few	NA	CASTVSGANVLTF	TGTGCCAGCACGGTCTCTGGGGCCAACGTCCTGACTTTC
TRBV11-2	TRBJ1-1	once	TRBD1	CASSSGAGGRGTEAFF	TGTGCCAGCAGCTCAGGGGCAGGGGGCAGGGGCACTGAAGCTTTCTTT
TRBV28	TRBJ2-2	NA	NA	CASGAGTWNTGELFF	TGTGCCAGCGGCGCCGGGACATGGAACACCGGGGAGCTGTTTTTT
TRBV6-5	TRBJ2-3	NA	TRBD2	CASSPTGRVTDTQYF	TGTGCCAGCAGTCCAACGGGGAGGGTAACAGATACGCAGTATTTT
TRBV4-1	TRBJ1-5	NA	NA	CASSQDPRGGNQPQHF	TGCGCCAGCAGCCAAGATCCCAGGGGTGGCAATCAGCCCCAGCATTTT
TRBV5-4	TRBJ2-1	NA	TRBD2	CASSLQRGRANEQFF	TGTGCCAGCAGCTTGCAACGCGGGAGGGCCAATGAGCAGTTCTTC
TRBV7-6	TRBJ2-1	NA	TRBD2	CASSLQTGRGANEQFF	TGTGCCAGCAGCTTGCAAACCGGGCGGGGGGCCAATGAGCAGTTCTTC
TRBV2	TRBJ1-1	medium-sized	NA	CASGSPWNTEAFF	TGTGCCAGCGGCTCTCCCTGGAACACTGAAGCTTTCTTT
TRBV2	TRBJ2-1	NA	NA	CASSARLGRWVQFF	TGTGCCAGCAGTGCGCGACTAGGCCGATGGGTGCAGTTCTTC
TRBV5-8	TRBJ1-5	NA	NA	CASSRPSQPQHF	TGTGCCAGCAGCCGTCCGAGTCAGCCCCAGCATTTT
TRBV10-2	TRBJ2-1	once	TRBD2	CASSEVSGDYNEQFF	TGCGCCAGCAGTGAGGTTAGCGGGGATTACAATGAGCAGTTCTTC
TRBV2	TRBJ1-1	NA	NA	CASGGRAMRNTEAFF	TGTGCCAGCGGAGGGAGGGCTATGAGGAACACTGAAGCTTTCTTT
TRBV10-2	TRBJ1-5	NA	TRBD1	CASSESPDRVQPQHF	TGCGCCAGCAGTGAGTCTCCTGACAGGGTTCAGCCCCAGCATTTT
TRBV2	TRBJ1-6	once	NA	CASSAGSINSPLHF	TGTGCCAGCAGTGCCGGGAGCATCAACTCACCCCTCCACTTT
TRBV6-5	TRBJ2-7	NA	TRBD1	CASRQGFRYEQYF	TGTGCCAGCAGACAGGGGTTTCGGTACGAGCAGTACTTC
TRBV5-4	TRBJ1-3	once	NA	CASWSFSGEAITSGNTIYF	TGTGCCAGCTGGAGCTTTAGCGGGGAAGCGATAACCTCTGGAAACACCATATATTTT